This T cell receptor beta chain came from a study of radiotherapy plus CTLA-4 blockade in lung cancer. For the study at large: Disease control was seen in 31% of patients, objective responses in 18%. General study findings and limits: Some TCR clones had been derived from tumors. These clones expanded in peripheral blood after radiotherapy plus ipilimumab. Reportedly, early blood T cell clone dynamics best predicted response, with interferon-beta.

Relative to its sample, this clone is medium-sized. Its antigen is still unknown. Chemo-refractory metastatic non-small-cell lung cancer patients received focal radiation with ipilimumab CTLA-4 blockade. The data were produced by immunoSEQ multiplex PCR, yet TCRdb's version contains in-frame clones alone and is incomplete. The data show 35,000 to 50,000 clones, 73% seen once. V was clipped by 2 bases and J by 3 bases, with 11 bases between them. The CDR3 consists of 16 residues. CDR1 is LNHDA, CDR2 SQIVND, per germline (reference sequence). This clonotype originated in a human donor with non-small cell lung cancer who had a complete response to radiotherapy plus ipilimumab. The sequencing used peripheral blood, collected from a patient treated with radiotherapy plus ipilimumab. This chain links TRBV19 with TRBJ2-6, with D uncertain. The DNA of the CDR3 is TGTGCCAGTAGTATACCCCGGAGCGTTGGGGCCAACGTCCTGACTTTC. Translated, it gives CASSIPRSVGANVLTF.